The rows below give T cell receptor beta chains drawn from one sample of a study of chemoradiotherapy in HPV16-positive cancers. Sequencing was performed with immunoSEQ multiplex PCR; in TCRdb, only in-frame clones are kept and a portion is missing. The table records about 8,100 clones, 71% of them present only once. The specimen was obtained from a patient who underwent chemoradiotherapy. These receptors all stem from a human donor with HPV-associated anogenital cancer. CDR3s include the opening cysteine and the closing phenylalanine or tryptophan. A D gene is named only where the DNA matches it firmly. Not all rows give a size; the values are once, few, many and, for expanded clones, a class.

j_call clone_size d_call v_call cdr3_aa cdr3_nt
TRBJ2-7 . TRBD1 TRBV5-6 CASSFLQGNVQYF TGTGCCAGCAGCTTTCTACAGGGGAATGTGCAGTACTTC
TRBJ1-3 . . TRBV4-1 CASAHDAGNTIYF TGCGCCAGCGCTCACGACGCTGGAAACACCATATATTTT
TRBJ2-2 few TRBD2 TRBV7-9 CASSSGRVTSGGYTGELFF TGTGCCAGCAGCTCAGGAAGGGTTACTAGCGGGGGATACACCGGGGAGCTGTTTTTT
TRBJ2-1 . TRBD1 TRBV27 CASSHTGTGVNNEQFF TGTGCCAGCAGCCATACCGGGACAGGGGTGAACAATGAGCAGTTCTTC
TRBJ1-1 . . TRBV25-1 CASTPRGGIEAFF TGTGCCAGCACCCCGCGGGGAGGGATTGAAGCTTTCTTT
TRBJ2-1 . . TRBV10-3 CAISPPDGNEQFF TGTGCCATCAGTCCTCCGGACGGGAATGAGCAGTTCTTC
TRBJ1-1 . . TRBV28 CASSSPGSNTEAFF TGTGCCAGCAGTTCGCCAGGGAGCAACACTGAAGCTTTCTTT
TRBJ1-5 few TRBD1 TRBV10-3 CAISATGGIGQPQHF TGTGCCATCAGTGCGACAGGGGGCATAGGTCAGCCCCAGCATTTT
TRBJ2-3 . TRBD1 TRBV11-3 CASSPQGADTQYF TGTGCCAGCAGCCCCCAGGGGGCGGATACGCAGTATTTT
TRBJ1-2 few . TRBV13 CASSLGRRTEVHGYTF TGTGCCAGCAGCTTAGGCCGGCGGACGGAGGTGCACGGCTACACCTTC
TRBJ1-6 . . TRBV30 CAWTKKLSYNSPLHF TGTGCCTGGACGAAAAAGCTCTCCTATAATTCACCCCTCCACTTT
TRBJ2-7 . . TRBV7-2 CASSHSYEQYF TGTGCCAGCAGCCATTCCTACGAGCAGTACTTC
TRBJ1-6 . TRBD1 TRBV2 CASTRRQGRGEPLHF TGTGCCAGCACTAGAAGACAGGGTAGGGGGGAACCCCTCCACTTT
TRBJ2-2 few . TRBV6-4 CASSDRDTGELFF TGTGCCAGCAGTGACAGGGACACCGGGGAGCTGTTTTTT
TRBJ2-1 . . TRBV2 CASSYAENEQFF TGTGCCAGCAGTTATGCGGAAAATGAGCAGTTCTTC
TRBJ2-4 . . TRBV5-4 CASSNEVPGKNIQYF TGTGCCAGCAGCAACGAGGTTCCGGGGAAAAACATTCAGTACTTC
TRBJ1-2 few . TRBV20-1 CSASETEFRF TGCAGTGCTAGTGAGACGGAATTCCGCTTC
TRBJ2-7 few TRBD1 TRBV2 CASRTPGQGSYEQYF TGTGCCAGCAGAACCCCGGGACAGGGTAGCTACGAGCAGTACTTC
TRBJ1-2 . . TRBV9 CASSKPNYGYTF TGTGCCAGCAGTAAACCTAACTATGGCTACACCTTC
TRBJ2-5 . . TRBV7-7 CASSLNLGQETQYF TGTGCTAGCAGCTTAAACTTGGGCCAAGAGACCCAGTACTTC
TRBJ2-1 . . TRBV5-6 CASSFAYNEQFF TGTGCCAGCAGCTTCGCCTACAATGAGCAGTTCTTC
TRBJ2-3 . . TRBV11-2 CASSSQQDTQYF TGTGCCAGCAGCTCCCAACAAGATACGCAGTATTTT
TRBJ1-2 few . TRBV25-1 CASRAPGHFYGYTF TGTGCCAGCAGAGCTCCGGGACACTTCTATGGCTACACCTTC
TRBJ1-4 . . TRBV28 CASRGTLRAEGEKLFF TGTGCCAGCAGAGGCACGTTGAGGGCAGAGGGTGAAAAACTGTTTTTT
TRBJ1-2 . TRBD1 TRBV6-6 CASRYYGQAYTF TGTGCCAGCAGATACTACGGACAGGCCTACACCTTC
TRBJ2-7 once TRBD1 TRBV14 CASRPWGGQGNEQYF TGTGCCAGCAGACCTTGGGGGGGACAGGGCAACGAGCAGTACTTC
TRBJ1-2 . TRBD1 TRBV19 CASSRGARNGYTF TGTGCCAGTAGCAGGGGGGCCCGGAATGGCTACACCTTC
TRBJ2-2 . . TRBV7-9 CASSRTGSAGELFF TGTGCCAGCAGCCGAACAGGGAGCGCCGGGGAGCTGTTTTTT
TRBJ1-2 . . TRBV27 CASSFRGVAGPYGYTF TGTGCCAGCAGTTTCAGAGGAGTGGCAGGCCCCTATGGCTACACCTTC
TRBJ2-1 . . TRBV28 CASSSDYGSSSYNEQFF TGTGCCAGCAGTTCCGACTATGGCTCCTCCTCCTACAATGAGCAGTTCTTC
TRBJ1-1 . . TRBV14 CASSQWGVYAENTEAFF TGTGCCAGCAGCCAATGGGGGGTCTACGCAGAGAACACTGAAGCTTTCTTT
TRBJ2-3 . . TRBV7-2 CASSLGSWGTDTQYF TGTGCCAGCAGCTTAGGGTCCTGGGGCACAGATACGCAGTATTTT
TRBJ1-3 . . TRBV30 CAWIPGEVGGNTIYF TGTGCCTGGATTCCAGGGGAAGTGGGTGGAAACACCATATATTTT
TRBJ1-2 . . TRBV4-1 CASTTAAPLRTLNYGYTF TGCGCCAGCACGACTGCGGCTCCTTTGCGGACCCTTAACTATGGCTACACCTTC
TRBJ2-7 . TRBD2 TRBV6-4 CASSDSRTSGGIPHYEQYF TGTGCCAGCAGTGACTCTAGGACTAGCGGGGGGATCCCCCACTACGAGCAGTACTTC
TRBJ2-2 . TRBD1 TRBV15 CATSTTNLPRQGVRTNTGELFF TGTGCCACCAGCACAACCAACCTTCCAAGACAGGGAGTCCGTACCAACACCGGGGAGCTGTTTTTT
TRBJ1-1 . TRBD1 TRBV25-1 CASSEPGDREAFF TGTGCCAGCAGTGAACCCGGGGACAGAGAAGCTTTCTTT
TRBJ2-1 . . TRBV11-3 CASSLGRERSYNEQFF TGTGCCAGCAGTTTAGGACGGGAACGCTCCTACAATGAGCAGTTCTTC
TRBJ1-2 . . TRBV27 CASSLYVGREDGYTF TGTGCCAGCAGTTTATACGTCGGCAGGGAGGATGGCTACACCTTC
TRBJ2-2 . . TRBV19 CASSIQALNAGELFF TGTGCCAGTAGTATACAGGCCTTGAACGCCGGGGAGCTGTTTTTT